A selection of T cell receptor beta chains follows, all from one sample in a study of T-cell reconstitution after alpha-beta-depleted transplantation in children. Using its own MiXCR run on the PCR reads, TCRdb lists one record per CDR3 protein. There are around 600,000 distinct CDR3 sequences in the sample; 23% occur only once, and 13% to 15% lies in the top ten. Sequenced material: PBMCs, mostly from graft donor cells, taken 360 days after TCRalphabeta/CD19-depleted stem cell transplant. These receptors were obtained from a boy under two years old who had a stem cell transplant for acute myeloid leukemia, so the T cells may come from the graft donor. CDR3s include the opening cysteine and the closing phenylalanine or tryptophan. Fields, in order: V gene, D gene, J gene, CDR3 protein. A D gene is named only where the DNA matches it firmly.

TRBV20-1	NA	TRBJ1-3	CSARDVGQSSGNTIYF
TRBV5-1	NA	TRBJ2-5	CASSLDIGQTQYF
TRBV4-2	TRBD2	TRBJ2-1	CASSARALSGEEQFF
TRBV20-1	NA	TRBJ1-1	CSASGAGVNTEAFF
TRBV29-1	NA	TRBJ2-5	CSVRSSYQETQYF
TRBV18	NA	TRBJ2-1	CASSPTPPTGHEQFF
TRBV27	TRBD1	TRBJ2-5	CASSFLGQQETQYF
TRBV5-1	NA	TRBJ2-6	CASRHAWTLQRTGANVLTF
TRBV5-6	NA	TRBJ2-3	CASSLVVVGDGTDTQYF
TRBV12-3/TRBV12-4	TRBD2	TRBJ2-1	CASSLLLAGAYNEQFF
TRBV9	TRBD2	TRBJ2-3	CASSVTSGGADTQYF
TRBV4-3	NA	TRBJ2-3	CASSQDLASFTDTQYF
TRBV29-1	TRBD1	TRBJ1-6	CSVETGEGSPLHF
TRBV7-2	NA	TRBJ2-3	CASSLGGRDTQYF
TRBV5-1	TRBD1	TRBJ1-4	CASTTDRAGEKLFF
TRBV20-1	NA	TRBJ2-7	CSARSGEPWDYEQYF
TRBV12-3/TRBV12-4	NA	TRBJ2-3	CASSSATGYTDTQYF
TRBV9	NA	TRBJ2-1	CASSAGWSSYNEQFF
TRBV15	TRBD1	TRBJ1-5	CATSYRGNGPQHF
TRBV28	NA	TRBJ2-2	CASSLWERSTYAGELFF
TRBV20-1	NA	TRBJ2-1	CSARGISYNEQFF
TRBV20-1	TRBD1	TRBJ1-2	CSAPTGGAGYTF
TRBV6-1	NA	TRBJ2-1	CASSELDSPEYYNEQFF
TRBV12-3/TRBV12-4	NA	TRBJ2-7	CASSKGGQFHEQYF
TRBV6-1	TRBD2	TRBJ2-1	CASRGLAGGSSYNEQFF
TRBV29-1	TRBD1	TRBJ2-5	CSVRTGRETQYF
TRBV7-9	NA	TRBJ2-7	CASAPTMGTSPYEQYF
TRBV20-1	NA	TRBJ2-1	CSAPWGGPINEQFF
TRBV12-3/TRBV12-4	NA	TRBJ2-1	CASRLTGQGNNEQFF
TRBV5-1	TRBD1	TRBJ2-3	CASSSSGTGWTDTQYF
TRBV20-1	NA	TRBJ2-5	CSATSGILSPSYF
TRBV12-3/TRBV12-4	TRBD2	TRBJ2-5	CASSRHPRLAGGETQYF
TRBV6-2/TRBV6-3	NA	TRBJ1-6	CASGVGWNSPLHF
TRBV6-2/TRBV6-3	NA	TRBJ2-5	CASSYWGTQETQYF
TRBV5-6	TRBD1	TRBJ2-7	CASSSLGQGLYEQYF
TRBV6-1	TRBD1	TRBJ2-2	CASRTQGALGTGELFF
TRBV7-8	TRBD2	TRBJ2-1	CASSFLAGADNEQFF
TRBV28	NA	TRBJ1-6	CASTSAGLNSPLHF
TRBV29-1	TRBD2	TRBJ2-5	CSVAGTSGGVGETQYF
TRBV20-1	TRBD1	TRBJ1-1	CSARDVPGGKGEAFF
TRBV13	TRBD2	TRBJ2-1	CASSLGRGGFSYNEQFF